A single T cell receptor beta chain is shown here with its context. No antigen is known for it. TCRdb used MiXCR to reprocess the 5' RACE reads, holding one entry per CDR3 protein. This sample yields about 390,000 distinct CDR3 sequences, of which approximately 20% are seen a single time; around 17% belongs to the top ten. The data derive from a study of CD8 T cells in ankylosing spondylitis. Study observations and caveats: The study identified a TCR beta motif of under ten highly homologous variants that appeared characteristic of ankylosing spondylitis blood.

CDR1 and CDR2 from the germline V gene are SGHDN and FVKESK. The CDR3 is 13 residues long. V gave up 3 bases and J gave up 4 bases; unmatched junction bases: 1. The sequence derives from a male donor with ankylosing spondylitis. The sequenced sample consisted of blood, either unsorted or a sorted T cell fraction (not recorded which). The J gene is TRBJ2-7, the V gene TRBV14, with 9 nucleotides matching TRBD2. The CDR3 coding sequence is TGTGCCAGCAGCCATAGCGGGAGTTACGAGCAGTACTTC. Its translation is CASSHSGSYEQYF.